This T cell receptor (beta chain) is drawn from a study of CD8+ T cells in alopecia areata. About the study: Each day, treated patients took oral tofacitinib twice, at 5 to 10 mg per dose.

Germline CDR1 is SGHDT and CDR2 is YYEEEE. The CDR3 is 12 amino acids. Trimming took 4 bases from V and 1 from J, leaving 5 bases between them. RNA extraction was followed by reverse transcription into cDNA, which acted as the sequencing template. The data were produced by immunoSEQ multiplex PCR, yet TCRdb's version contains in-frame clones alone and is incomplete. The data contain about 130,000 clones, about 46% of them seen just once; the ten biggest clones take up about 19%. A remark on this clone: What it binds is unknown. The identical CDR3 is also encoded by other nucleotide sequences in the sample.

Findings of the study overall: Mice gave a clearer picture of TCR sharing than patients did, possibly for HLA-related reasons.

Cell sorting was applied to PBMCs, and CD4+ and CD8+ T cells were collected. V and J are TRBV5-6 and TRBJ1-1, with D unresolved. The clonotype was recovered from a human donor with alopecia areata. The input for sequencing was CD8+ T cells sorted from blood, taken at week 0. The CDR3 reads CASSPGNTEAFF. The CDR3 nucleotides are TGTGCCAGCAGCCCAGGGAACACTGAAGCTTTCTTT.